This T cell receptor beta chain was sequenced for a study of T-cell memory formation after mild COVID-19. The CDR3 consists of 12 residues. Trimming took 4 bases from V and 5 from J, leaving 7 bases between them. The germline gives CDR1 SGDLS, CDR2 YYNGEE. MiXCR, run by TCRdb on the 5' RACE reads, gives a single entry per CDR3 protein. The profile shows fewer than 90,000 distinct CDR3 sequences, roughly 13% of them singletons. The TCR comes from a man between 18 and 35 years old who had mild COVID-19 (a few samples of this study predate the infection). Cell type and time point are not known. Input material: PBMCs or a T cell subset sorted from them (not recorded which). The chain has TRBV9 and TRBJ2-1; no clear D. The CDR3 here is CASSPIHNEQFF. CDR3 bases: TGTGCCAGCAGCCCCATCCACAATGAGCAGTTCTTC.